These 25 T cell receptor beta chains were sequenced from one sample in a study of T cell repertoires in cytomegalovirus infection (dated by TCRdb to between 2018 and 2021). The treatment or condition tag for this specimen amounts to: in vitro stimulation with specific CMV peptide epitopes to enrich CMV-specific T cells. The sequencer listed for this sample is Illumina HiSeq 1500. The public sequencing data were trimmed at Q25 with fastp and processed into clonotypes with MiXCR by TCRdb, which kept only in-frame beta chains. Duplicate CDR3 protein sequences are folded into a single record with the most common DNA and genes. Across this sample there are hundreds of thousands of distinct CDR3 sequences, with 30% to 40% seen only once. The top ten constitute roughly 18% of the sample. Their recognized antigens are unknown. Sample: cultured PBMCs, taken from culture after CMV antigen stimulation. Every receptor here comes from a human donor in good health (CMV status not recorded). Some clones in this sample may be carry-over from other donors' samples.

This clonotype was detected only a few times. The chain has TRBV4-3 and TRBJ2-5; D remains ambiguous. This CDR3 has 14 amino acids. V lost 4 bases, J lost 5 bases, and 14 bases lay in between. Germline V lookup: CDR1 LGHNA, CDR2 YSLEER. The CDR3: CASSPLAFAETQYF. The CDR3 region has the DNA TGCGCCAGCAGCCCCCTCGCTTTCGCGGAGACCCAGTACTTC.

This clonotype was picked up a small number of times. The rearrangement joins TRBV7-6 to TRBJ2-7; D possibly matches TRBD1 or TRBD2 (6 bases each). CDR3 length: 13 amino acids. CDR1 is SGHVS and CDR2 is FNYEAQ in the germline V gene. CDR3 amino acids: CAVGEGGSYEQYF. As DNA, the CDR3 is TGTGCGGTAGGAGAGGGGGGCTCCTACGAGCAGTACTTC.

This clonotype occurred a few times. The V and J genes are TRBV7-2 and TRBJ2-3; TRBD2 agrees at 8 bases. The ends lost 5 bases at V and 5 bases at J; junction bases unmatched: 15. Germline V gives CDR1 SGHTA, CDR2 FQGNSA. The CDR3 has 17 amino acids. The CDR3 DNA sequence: TGTGCCAGCAGCACAGGGCCCCCGGGGGGGGGCGTAGATACGCAGTATTTT. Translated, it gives CASSTGPPGGGVDTQYF. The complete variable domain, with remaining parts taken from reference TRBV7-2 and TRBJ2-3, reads GAGVSQSPSNKVTEKGKDVELRCDPISGHTALYWYRQSLGQGLEFLIYFQGNSAPDKSGLPSDRFSAERTGGSVSTLTIQRTQQEDSAVYLCASSTGPPGGGVDTQYFGPGTRLTVL.

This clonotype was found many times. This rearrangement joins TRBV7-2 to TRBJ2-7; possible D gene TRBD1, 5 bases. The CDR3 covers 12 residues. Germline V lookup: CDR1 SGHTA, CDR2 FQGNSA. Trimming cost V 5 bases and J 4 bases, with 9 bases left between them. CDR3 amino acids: CASSLNRYEQYF. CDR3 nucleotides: TGTGCCAGCAGCCTCAACAGGTACGAGCAGTACTTC.

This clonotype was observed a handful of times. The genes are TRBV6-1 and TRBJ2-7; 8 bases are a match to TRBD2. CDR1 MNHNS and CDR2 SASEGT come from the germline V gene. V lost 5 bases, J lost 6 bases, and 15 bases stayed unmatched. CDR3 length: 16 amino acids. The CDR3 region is CASSHPPDSGIGEQYF. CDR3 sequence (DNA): TGTGCCAGCAGTCACCCGCCCGATAGCGGGATCGGCGAGCAGTACTTC.

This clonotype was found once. CDR3 DNA sequence: TGTGCCACCAGTGACAGGGGCGGTAATGCGAACACCGGGGAGCTGTTTTTT. Translating gives CATSDRGGNANTGELFF. The chain is built from TRBV24-1 and TRBJ2-2, with D maybe TRBD1 (6 bases). This CDR3 comprises 17 residues. The V gene lost 4 bases and the J gene lost 0 bases, with 14 bases spanning the gap. Germline V gene sequence: CDR1 KGHDR, CDR2 SFDVKD.

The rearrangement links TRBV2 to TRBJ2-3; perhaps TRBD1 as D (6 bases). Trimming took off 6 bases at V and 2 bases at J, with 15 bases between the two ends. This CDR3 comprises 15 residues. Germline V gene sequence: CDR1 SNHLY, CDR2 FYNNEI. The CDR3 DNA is TGTGCCAGCAGCGAAAGGGACACACACACAGATACGCAGTATTTT. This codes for CASSERDTHTDTQYF.

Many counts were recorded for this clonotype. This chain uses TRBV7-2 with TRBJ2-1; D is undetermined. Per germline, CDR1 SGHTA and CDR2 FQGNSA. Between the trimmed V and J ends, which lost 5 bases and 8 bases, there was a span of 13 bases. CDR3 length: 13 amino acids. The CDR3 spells CASSQPAGDEQFF. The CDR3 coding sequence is TGTGCCAGCAGCCAACCCGCCGGCGATGAGCAGTTCTTC.

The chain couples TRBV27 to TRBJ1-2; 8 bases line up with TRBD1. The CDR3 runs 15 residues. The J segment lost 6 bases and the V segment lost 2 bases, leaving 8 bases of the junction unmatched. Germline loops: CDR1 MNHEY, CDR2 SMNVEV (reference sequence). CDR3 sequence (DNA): TGTGCCAGCAGTTTAAACCAGGGGGCAGCCGATGGCTACACCTTC. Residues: CASSLNQGAADGYTF.

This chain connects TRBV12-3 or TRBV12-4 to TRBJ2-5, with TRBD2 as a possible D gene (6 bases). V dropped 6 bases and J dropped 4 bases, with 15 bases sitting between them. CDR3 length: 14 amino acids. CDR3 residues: CASSRGREPETQYF. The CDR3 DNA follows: TGTGCCAGCAGCCGCGGACGGGAGCCAGAGACCCAGTACTTC.

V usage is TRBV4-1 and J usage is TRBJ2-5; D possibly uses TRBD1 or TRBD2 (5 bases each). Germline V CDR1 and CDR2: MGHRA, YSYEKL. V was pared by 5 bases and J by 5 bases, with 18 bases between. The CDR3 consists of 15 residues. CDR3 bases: TGCGCCAGCAGCGAAGTGGGACCCAGCCGGGAGACCCAGTACTTC. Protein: CASSEVGPSRETQYF.

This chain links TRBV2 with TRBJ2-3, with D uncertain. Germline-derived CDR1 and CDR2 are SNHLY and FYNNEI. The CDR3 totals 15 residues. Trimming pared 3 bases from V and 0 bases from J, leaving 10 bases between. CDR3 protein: CASSEGIASTDTQYF. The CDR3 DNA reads TGTGCCAGCAGTGAGGGGATAGCTAGCACAGATACGCAGTATTTT.

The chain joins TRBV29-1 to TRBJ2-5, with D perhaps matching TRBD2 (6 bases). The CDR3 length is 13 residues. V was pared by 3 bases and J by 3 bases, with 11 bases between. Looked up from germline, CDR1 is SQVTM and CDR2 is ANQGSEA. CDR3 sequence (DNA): TGCAGCGTTGATAGGGGCGGGGAAGAGACCCAGTACTTC. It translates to CSVDRGGEETQYF.

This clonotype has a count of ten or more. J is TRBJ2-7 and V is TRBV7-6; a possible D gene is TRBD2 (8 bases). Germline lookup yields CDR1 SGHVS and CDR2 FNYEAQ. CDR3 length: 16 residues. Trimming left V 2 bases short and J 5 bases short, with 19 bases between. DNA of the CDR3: TGTGCCAGCAGCTTACCAGCCGGGACAGCGGGGGACGAGCAGTACTTC. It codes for CASSLPAGTAGDEQYF.

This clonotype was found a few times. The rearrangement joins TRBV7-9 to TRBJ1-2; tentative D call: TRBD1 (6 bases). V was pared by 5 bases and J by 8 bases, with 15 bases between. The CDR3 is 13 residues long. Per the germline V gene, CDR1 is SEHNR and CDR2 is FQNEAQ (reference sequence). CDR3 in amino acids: CASSKDSFAGYTF. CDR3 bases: TGTGCCAGCAGCAAGGACAGTTTTGCCGGCTACACCTTC.

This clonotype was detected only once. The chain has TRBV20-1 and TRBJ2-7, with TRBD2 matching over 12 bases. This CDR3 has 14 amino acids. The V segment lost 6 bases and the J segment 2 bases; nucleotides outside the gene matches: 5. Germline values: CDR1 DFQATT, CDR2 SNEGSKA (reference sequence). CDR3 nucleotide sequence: TGCAGTGCACGGTCTAGCGGGAGGGCCTACGAGCAGTACTTC. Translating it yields CSARSSGRAYEQYF.

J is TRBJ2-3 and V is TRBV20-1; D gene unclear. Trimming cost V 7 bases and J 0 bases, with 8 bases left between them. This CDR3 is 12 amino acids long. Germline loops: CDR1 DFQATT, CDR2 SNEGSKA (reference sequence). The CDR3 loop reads CSEAESTDTQYF. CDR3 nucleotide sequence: TGCAGTGAGGCGGAGAGCACAGATACGCAGTATTTT.

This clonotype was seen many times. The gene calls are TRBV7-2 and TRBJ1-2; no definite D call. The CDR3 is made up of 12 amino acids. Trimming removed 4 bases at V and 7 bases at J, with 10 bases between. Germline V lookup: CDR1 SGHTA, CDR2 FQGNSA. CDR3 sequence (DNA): TGTGCCAGCAGCTCAAGCTGGGGTGGCTACACCTTC. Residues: CASSSSWGGYTF.

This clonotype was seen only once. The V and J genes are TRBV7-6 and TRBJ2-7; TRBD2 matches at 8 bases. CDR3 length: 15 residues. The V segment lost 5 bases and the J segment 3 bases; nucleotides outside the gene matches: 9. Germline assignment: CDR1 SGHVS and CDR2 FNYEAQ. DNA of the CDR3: TGTGCCAGCAGCCCCCGGGGCGGGAGGAACTACGAGCAGTACTTC. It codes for CASSPRGGRNYEQYF.

The CDR3 spells CASSLGAGNDYTF. The CDR3 nucleotides read TGTGCCAGCAGCTTGGGGGCAGGGAATGATTACACCTTC. The chain links TRBV7-8 to TRBJ1-2; perhaps TRBD1 as D (6 bases). The germline V gene has CDR1 SGHVS and CDR2 FQNEAQ. V shed 3 bases and J shed 11 bases, with 16 bases lying between them. The CDR3 has 13 amino acids.

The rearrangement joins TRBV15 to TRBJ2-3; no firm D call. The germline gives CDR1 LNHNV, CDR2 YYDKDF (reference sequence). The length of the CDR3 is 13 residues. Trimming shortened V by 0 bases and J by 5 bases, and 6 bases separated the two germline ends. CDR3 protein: CATSRDPGDTQYF. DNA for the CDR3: TGTGCCACCAGCAGAGACCCGGGAGATACGCAGTATTTT.

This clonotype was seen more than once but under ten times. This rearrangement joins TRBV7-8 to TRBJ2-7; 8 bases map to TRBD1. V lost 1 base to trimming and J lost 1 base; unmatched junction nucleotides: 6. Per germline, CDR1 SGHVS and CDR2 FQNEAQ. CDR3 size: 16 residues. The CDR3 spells CASSLDVRGRSYEQYF. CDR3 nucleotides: TGTGCCAGCAGCTTAGATGTCAGGGGGCGATCCTACGAGCAGTACTTC.

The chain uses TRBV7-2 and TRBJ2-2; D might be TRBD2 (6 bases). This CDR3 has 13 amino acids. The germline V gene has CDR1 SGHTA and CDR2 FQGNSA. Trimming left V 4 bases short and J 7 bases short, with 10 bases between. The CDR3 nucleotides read TGTGCCAGCAGCTCATACGGGAGCGGGGAGCTGTTTTTT. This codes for CASSSYGSGELFF.

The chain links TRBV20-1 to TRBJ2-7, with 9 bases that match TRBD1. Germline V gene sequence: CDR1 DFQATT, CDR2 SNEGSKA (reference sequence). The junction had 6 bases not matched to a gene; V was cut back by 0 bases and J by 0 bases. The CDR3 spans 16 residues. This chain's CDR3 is CSARDRGQGNSYEQYF. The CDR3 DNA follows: TGCAGTGCTAGAGATCGTGGACAGGGGAACTCCTACGAGCAGTACTTC.

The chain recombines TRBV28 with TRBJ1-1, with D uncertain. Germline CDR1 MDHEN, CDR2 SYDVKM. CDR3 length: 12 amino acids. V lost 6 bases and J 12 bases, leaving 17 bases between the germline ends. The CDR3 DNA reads TGTGCCAGCAGCCCCCCATTGATCGGGTCTTTCTTT. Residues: CASSPPLIGSFF.